This TCR beta chain appears in the sequencing data of a study of T cell changes during pregnancy in multiple sclerosis. This CDR3 region has 15 residues. V gave up 4 bases and J gave up 4 bases; unmatched junction bases: 2. Germline V gene data show CDR1 as SGHTA and CDR2 as FQGTGA. Clones were read by immunoSEQ multiplex PCR, and TCRdb kept only the in-frame ones, dropping some. The table lists tens of thousands of clones, roughly 91% of them singletons. The genes are TRBV7-3 and TRBJ2-6; 9 positions match TRBD1. This clonotype was obtained from a female donor with multiple sclerosis, enrolled in a pregnancy study. The material was CD4+ T cells from peripheral blood mononuclear cells, obtained after pregnancy. CDR3 DNA sequence: TGTGCCAGCAGCTCACAGGGGGCCGGGGCCAACGTCCTGACTTTC. Amino acid sequence: CASSSQGAGANVLTF.